This TCR beta chain was sequenced during a study of radiation and T cells in renal cell carcinoma (dated by TCRdb to 2019 to 2021). For the study in its entirety: The samples were drawn from a clinical trial, where primary renal cell carcinomas were treated with 15 Gy of stereotactic body radiation therapy and then removed by nephrectomy 4 weeks afterward. In total, about 50 samples underwent TCR beta sequencing: 25 or so tumors plus 27 peripheral blood samples. Across all 50 or so samples, approximately 4,000,000 unique CDR3 nucleotide sequences, encoding 2,658,974 unique CDR3 amino acid sequences, were identified. Paper-wide results and their limitations: Tracking of blood repertoire dynamics stopped at about 4 weeks after treatment, with no follow-up past that point. No pretreatment tumor biopsies were available, so the baseline intratumoral presence of clonotypes could not be determined. The single-armed trial design could not address effects of radiation dose or scheduling on the TCR repertoire. An increase in top tumor clonotypes in blood was observed from baseline to 2 weeks post-radiation, followed by contraction by 4 weeks, which was taken to suggest transient expansion of tumor-resident clones.

Taken with the paper, the label for time point translates to: blood 2 weeks post-SBRT. Per the publication, the treatment or condition label means: 15 Gy SBRT to primary tumor, nephrectomy 4 weeks later. To track tumor-enriched clonotypes, serial peripheral blood was sampled from radiation-treated patients at baseline and at 2 weeks and 4 weeks after SBRT. Every patient's renal cell carcinoma showed clear cell pathology. Genomic DNA for TCR sequencing was prepared using the QIAamp DNA Blood Mini Kit (Qiagen). Samples were included in the analyses only if all quality control checks were passed. With regard to this clone: This clone's antigen is unknown. No base qualities exist here, and no much larger clone lies one base off it.

Following the manufacturer's recommendations, the immunoSEQ kit was used to generate TCR beta libraries from genomic DNA. To prepare the libraries, a first multiplex PCR with proprietary primers was run, followed by a second PCR that added unique barcodes, and a bead cleanup was done after each round. A positive control reaction and a negative control reaction, both provided in the kit, were run with every batch of samples. The final libraries underwent checking on an Agilent 4200 TapeStation D1000 ScreenTape, volumetric pooling, and quantification by qPCR. Sequencing ran on an Illumina NextSeq500 with a MidOutput 150-cycle cartridge, using 156 Read1 and 15 Index1 cycles with kit custom primers. The pooled library was loaded at 0.75 to 1 pM, and around 20% PhiX control was spiked in. In the original analysis: Vendor-processed data were analyzed in R, and a clonotype was defined as all T cells sharing the same CDR3 nucleotide sequence. In the clone abundance analyses, frequencies were normalized to the 10,000 most abundant clones in each sample. Public T cell clones, which averaged fewer than five per sample, were excluded before analysis. Tumor-enriched clonotypes and baseline blood-enriched clonotypes were defined as those with an abundance difference of at least 32-fold between compartments. A beta-binomial differential abundance model was used to identify clonotypes that were expanded or contracted between blood time points. Tumor-blood repertoire similarity was measured with the Baroni-Urbani and Buser coefficient, and groups were compared using two-tailed Wilcoxon tests in R. The source is immuneACCESS, and TCRdb retained only in-frame sequences with V and J called. Part of the clones is not carried over; for the studies checked, unresolved V genes explain less than half of this, and the remainder is unexplained. The V and J calls and the clone size are those of that table, but D and trimming were determined from the DNA. Here the sample has over 60,000 clones; 80% to 90% occur a single time. Of the sample, 22% is held by the ten largest clones.

Material: blood, obtained from a patient whose treatment included radiotherapy and nephrectomy. The sequence was collected from a woman between 50 and 59 years old with renal cell carcinoma.

The CDR3 corresponds to CASLSGVSYEQYF. The DNA is TGTGCCAGCCTGTCAGGGGTGTCCTACGAGCAGTACTTC. The rearrangement combines TRBV27 with TRBJ2-7; the D gene is possibly TRBD1, with 6 bases matching. The CDR3, cysteine through phenylalanine, is 13 amino acids long. This entry keeps only the CDR3 DNA: 39 bases, framed from base 1. CDR1 MNHEY and CDR2 SMNVEV are derived from the germline V gene (reference sequence). Trimming removed 8 bases from V and 1 base from J, leaving 12 bases between the germline ends.